The present TCR beta chain was sequenced within a study of early T cells in non-severe SARS-CoV-2 infection. Study at large: Chains stayed unpaired after sequencing of bulk RNA from unsorted whole blood.

Germline loops: CDR1 MNHNS, CDR2 SASEGT. This CDR3 region has 15 residues. V dropped 1 base and J dropped 6; count of bases not matched to a gene: 5. Unique molecular identifiers were attached to individual cDNA molecules. TCRdb processed the 5' RACE reads anew with MiXCR; each CDR3 protein has one entry. This table holds roughly 57,000 distinct CDR3 sequences, around 12% found once. The sequence derives from an adult who was a healthcare worker with PCR-confirmed SARS-CoV-2 infection or an uninfected control (not recorded which). Sequenced sample: whole blood. The chain combines TRBV6-1 with TRBJ2-2, with 7 positions matching TRBD2. CDR3 coding DNA: TGTGCCAGCAGTGAAGGGGCGGGAGAGGCCGGGGAGCTGTTTTTT. Encoded protein: CASSEGAGEAGELFF.